This T cell receptor beta chain was identified during a study of shared clonotypes between healthy human individuals. Study-level points and caveats: Among donors, the sharing of clonotypes was expected to be influenced by sequencing depth. It was the non-shared clonotypes that had lower generation probabilities than clonotypes shared by all four donors. A generally larger estimated richness was seen in naive subsets than in memory subsets. The naive CD4 repertoires of several donors were compared, and about 5% of clonotypes were shared.

The data were produced by immunoSEQ multiplex PCR, yet TCRdb's version contains in-frame clones alone and is incomplete. Among some 1,600,000 clones listed, approximately 98% were seen once. V lost 6 bases, J lost 4 bases, and 15 bases lay in between. From germline, CDR1 is MDHEN and CDR2 SYDVKM. The CDR3 is 14 amino acids. In regard to this clone: Its antigen is currently unknown.

Source material: naive CD4+ T cells sorted from blood. Subset denoted: CD45RA+ positively selected. The V call is TRBV28, the J call TRBJ1-2; no firm D call. This receptor was taken from a man aged 25-45 years in good health. The CDR3 DNA reads as TGTGCCAGCAGGTATCCGGGAACTCTCTATGGCTACACCTTC. It specifies CASRYPGTLYGYTF.